This TCR beta chain was captured in a study of identical twins. Template switching supplied a universal primer site; unique molecular identifiers were carried on the cDNA. TCRdb used MiXCR to reprocess the 5' RACE reads, holding one entry per CDR3 protein. The table includes around 1.7 million distinct CDR3 sequences, less than 40% detected once. This clonotype was found a few times. Its antigen is unknown. The CDR3 is made up of 17 amino acids. Broader study findings: Fewer insertions characterized abundant cord blood beta clonotypes, whereas memory repertoires showed none. The models systematically underestimated how much out-of-frame TCR alpha was shared in monozygotic twins.

The sequencing sample was made of cord blood. The chain recombines TRBV12-3 or TRBV12-4 with TRBJ2-7; 13 nucleotides line up with TRBD2. The DNA end is a closer match to TRBJ2-5, so the J assignment may be wrong. This receptor was obtained from a newborn girl in good health. Here the CDR3 DNA reads TGTGCCAGCAGTTCCCGACTAGCGGGGGGCCATGCGGGGACCCAGTACTTC. This translates into CASSSRLAGGHAGTQYF.